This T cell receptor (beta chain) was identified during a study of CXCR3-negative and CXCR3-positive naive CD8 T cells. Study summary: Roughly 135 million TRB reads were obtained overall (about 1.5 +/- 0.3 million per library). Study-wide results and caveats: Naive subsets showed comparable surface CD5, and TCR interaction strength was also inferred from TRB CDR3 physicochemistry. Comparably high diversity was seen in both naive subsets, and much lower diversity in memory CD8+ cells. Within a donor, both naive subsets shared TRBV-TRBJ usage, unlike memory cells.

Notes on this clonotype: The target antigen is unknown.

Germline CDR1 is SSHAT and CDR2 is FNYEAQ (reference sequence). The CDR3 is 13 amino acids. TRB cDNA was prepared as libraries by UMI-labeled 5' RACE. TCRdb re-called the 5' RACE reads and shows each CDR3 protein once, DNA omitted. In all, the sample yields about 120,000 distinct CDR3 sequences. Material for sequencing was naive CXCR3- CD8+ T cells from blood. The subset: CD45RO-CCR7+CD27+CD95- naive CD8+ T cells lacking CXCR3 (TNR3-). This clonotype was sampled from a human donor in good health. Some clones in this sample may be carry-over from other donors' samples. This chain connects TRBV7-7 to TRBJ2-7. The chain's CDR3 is CASSHGRAYEQYF.